Given below is one T cell receptor (beta chain) in context. As yet, its antigen is unknown. This sample was included in a study of cytomegalovirus exposure and HLA in healthy donors. Broader study findings: Previous analysis showed most TCR beta V segments were productive about 87% or about 30% of the time.

It was with 60 Vbeta and 13 Jbeta primers that the PCR ran. The data were produced by immunoSEQ multiplex PCR, yet TCRdb's version contains in-frame clones alone and is incomplete. The sample has about 240,000 clones; 70% to 90% are singletons. Trimming pared 0 bases from V and 3 bases from J, leaving 12 bases between. The CDR3 sequence is 15 residues long. In germline, CDR1 is SGHDN, CDR2 FVKESK. Sequencing was performed on PBMCs. The V and J genes are TRBV14 and TRBJ2-7; D may be TRBD2 (5 bases). This clonotype was obtained from a woman in her sixties in good health and CMV-seropositive. The CDR3 sequence is CASSQEDGRVYEQYF. For the CDR3, the DNA is TGTGCCAGCAGCCAAGAAGACGGGCGGGTCTACGAGCAGTACTTC.